The clone carrying this T cell receptor (beta chain) appeared many times. As yet, its antigen is unknown. The method for making cDNA was 5'RACE, and it used 10-nucleotide random UMIs. TCRdb called the 5' RACE reads again in MiXCR, with one record for every CDR3 protein. The sample includes about 48,000 distinct CDR3 sequences, roughly 25% of them seen just once. As healthy controls, volunteers from a blood bank in Maryland, USA, were used. The CDR3 has 13 amino acids. Deletions cut 5 bases from V and 3 bases from J, with 8 bases between. The germline V gene encodes CDR1 SGHAT and CDR2 FQNNGV. The data are from a study of neurological immune-mediated disorders. Findings and caveats of the study: Expansion of TCR clones was greatest in HTLV-1-associated myelopathy and smallest in multiple sclerosis, where it fell below that of healthy controls. No CDR3 amino acid sequences recurred among expanded clones across subjects, suggesting private repertoires in all groups.

The sample taken for sequencing was PBMCs. V usage is TRBV11-2 and J usage is TRBJ1-3; D is uncertain. This sequence was found in a woman aged 70-85 years in good health. CDR3 nucleotides: TGTGCCAGCAGCCCGACCCGTGGAAACACCATATATTTT. Protein product: CASSPTRGNTIYF.